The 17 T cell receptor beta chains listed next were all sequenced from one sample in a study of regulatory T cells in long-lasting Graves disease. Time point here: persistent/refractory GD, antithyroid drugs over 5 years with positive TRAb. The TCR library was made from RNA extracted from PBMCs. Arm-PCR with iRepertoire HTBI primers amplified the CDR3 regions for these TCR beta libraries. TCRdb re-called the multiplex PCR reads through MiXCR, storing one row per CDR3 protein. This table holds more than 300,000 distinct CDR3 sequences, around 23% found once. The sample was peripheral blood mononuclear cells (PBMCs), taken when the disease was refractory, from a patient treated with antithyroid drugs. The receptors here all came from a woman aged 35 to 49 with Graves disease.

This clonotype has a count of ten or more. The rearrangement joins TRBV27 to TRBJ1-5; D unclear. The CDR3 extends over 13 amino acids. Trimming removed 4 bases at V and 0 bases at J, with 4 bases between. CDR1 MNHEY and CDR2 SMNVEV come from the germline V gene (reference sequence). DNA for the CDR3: TGTGCCAGCAGTTCCCTTAGCAATCAGCCCCAGCATTTT. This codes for CASSSLSNQPQHF.

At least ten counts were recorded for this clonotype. CDR3: CASRTPGRGEYF. Here the CDR3 DNA reads TGTGCCAGCAGGACCCCGGGTAGGGGGGAGTACTTC. The chain combines TRBV2 with TRBJ2-7; D is tentatively TRBD1 or TRBD2 (6 bases each). The CDR3 consists of 12 residues. Trimming shortened V by 6 bases and J by 11 bases, and 17 bases separated the two germline ends. Germline CDR1 reads SNHLY; CDR2 reads FYNNEI.

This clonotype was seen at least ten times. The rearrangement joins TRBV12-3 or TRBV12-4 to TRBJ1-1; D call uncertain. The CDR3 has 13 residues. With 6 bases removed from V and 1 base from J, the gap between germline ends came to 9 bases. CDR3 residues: CASSPHENTEAFF. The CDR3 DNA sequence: TGTGCCAGCAGCCCCCACGAGAACACTGAAGCTTTCTTT.

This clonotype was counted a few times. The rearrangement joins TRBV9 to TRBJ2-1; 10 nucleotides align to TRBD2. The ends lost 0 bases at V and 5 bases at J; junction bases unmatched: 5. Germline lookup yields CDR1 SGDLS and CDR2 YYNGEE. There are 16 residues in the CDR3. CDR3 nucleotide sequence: TGTGCCAGCAGCGTAGGAGGGACTAGCGCTAACAATGAGCAGTTCTTC. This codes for CASSVGGTSANNEQFF.

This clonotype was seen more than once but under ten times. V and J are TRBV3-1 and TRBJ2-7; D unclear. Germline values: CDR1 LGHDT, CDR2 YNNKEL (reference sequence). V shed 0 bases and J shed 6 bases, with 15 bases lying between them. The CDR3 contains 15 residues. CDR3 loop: CASSQEVIPRAEQYF. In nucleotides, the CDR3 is TGTGCCAGCAGCCAAGAAGTCATTCCCCGGGCCGAGCAGTACTTC.

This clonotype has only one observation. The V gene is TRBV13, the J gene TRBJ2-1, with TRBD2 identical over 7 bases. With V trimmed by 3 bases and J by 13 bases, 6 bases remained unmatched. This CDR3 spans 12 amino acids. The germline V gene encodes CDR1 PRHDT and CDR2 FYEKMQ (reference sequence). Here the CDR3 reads CASSLGGRIQFF. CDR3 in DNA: TGTGCCAGCAGCTTGGGCGGGAGAATACAGTTCTTC.

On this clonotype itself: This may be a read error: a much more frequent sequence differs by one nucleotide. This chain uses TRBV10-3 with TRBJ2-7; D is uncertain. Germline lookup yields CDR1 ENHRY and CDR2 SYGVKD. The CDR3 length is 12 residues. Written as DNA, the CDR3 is TGTGCCGTCAGTGATCAGAGGTCGGAGCAGTACTTC. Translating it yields CAVSDQRSEQYF.

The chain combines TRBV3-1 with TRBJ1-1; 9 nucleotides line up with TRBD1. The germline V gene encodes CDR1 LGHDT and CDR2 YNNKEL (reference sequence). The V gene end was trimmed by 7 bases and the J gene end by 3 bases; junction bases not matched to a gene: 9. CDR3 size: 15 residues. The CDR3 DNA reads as TGTGCCAGCACCCCGGGGGACAGGGAAGACACTGAAGCTTTCTTT. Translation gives CASTPGDREDTEAFF.

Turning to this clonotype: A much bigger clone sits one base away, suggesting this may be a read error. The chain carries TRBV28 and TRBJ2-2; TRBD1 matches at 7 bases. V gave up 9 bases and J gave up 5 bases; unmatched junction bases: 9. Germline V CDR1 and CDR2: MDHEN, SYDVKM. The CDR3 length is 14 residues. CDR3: CASTQGILTGELFF. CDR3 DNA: TGTGCCAGTACACAGGGGATATTGACCGGGGAGCTGTTTTTT.

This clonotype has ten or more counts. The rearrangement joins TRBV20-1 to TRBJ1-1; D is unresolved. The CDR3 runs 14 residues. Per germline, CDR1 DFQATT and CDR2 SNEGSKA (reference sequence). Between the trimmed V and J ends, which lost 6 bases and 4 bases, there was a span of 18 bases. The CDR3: CSASPTGDGTEAFF. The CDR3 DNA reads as TGCAGTGCCTCGCCTACCGGGGATGGCACTGAAGCTTTCTTT.

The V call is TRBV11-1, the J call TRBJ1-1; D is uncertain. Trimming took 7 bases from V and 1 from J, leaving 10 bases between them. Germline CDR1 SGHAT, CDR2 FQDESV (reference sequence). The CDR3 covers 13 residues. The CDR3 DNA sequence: TGTGCCAGCAATACAAACCAGAACACTGAAGCTTTCTTT. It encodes CASNTNQNTEAFF.

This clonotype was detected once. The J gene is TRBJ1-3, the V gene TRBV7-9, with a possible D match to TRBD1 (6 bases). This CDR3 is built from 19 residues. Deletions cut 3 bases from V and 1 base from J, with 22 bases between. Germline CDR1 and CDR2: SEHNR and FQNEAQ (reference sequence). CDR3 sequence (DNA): TGTGCCAGCAGCTTCAGCGATCGGGGACAAAAAGGTTCTGGAAACACCATATATTTT. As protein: CASSFSDRGQKGSGNTIYF. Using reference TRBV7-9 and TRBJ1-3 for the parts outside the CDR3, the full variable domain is DTGVSQNPRHKITKRGQNVTFRCDPISEHNRLYWYRQTLGQGPEFLTYFQNEAQLEKSRLLSDRFSAERPKGSFSTLEIQRTEQGDSAMYLCASSFSDRGQKGSGNTIYFGEGSWLTVV.

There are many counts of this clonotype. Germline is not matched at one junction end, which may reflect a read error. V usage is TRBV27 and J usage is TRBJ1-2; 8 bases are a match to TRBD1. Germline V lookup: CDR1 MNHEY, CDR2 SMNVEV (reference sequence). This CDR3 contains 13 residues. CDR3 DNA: TGTGCCAGCAGGCAATCCGGGACAGGTTATCCCAACTTC. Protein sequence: CASRQSGTGYPNF.

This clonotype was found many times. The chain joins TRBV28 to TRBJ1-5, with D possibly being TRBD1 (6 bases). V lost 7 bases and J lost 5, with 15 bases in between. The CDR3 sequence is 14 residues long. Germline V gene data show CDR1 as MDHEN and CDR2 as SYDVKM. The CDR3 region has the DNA TGTGCCAGCAATGGGGGCGCCGGTGATCAGCCCCAGCATTTT. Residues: CASNGGAGDQPQHF.

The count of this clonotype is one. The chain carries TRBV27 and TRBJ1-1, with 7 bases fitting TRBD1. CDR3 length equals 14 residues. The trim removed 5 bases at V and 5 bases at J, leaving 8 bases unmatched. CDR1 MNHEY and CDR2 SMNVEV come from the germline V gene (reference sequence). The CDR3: CASSKTGKRTEAFF. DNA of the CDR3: TGTGCCAGCAGTAAGACAGGGAAGAGGACTGAAGCTTTCTTT.

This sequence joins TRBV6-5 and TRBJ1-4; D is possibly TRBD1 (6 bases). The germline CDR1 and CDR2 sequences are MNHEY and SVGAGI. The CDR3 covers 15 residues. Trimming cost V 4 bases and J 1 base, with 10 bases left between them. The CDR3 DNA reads TGTGCCAGCAGTTCGAACAGGGTAACTAATGAAAAACTGTTTTTT. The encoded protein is CASSSNRVTNEKLFF.

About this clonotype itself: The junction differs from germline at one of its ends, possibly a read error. The CDR3 sequence: CASSLGSAPSSF. The CDR3 region has the DNA TGCGCCAGCAGCTTGGGCTCGGCCCCAAGCTCCTTC. V usage is TRBV5-1 and J usage is TRBJ1-2; no definite D call. The CDR3 is 12 residues long. Germline V CDR1 and CDR2: SGHRS, YFSETQ.